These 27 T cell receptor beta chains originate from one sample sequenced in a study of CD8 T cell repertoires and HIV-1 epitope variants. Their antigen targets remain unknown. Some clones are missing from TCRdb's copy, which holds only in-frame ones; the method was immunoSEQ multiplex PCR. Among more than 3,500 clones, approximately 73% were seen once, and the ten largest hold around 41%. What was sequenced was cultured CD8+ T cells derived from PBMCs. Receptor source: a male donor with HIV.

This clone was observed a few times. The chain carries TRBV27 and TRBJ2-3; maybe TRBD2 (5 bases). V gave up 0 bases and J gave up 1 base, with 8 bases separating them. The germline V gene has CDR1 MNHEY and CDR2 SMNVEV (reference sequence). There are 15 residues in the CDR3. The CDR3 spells CASSLSNGGTDTQYF. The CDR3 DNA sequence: TGTGCCAGCAGTTTATCAAACGGGGGCACAGATACGCAGTATTTT.

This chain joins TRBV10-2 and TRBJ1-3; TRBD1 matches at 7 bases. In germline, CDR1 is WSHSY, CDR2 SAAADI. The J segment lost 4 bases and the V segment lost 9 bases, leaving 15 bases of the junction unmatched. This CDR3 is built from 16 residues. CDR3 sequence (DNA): TGCGCCAGATTCGACTTCGACAGGGTGGGGGGAAACACCATATATTTT. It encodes CARFDFDRVGGNTIYF.

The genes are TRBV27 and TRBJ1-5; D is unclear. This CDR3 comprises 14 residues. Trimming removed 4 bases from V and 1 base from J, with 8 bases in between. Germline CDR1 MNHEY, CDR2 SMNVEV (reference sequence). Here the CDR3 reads CASSSILSNQPQHF. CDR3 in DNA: TGTGCCAGCAGTTCCATCCTAAGCAATCAGCCCCAGCATTTT.

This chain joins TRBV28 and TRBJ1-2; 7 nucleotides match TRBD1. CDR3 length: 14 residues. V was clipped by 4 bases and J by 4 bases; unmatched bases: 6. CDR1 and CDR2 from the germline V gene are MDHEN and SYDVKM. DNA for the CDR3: TGTGCCAGCAGTTCAACCGGGACAGCCTATGGCTACACCTTC. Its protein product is CASSSTGTAYGYTF.

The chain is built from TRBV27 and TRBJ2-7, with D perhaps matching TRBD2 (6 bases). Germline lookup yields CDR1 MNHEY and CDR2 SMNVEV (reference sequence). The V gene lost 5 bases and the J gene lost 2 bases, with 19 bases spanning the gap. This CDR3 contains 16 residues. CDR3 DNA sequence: TGTGCCAGCAGTCCTCCGACGGGCGGGGTGCCCTACGAGCAGTACTTC. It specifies CASSPPTGGVPYEQYF.

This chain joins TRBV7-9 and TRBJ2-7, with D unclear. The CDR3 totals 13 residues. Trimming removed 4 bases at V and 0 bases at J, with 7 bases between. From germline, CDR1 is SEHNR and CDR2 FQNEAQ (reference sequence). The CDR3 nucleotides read TGTGCCAGCAGCTACCCTAGCTCCTACGAGCAGTACTTC. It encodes CASSYPSSYEQYF. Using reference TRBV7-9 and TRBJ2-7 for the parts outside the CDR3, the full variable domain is DTGVSQNPRHKITKRGQNVTFRCDPISEHNRLYWYRQTLGQGPEFLTYFQNEAQLEKSRLLSDRFSAERPKGSFSTLEIQRTEQGDSAMYLCASSYPSSYEQYFGPGTRLTVT.

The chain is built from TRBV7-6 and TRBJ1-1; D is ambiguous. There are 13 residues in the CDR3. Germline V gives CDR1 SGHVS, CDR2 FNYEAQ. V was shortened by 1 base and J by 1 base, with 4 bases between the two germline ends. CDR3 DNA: TGTGCCAGCAGCTTAGGGGAGAACACTGAAGCTTTCTTT. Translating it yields CASSLGENTEAFF.

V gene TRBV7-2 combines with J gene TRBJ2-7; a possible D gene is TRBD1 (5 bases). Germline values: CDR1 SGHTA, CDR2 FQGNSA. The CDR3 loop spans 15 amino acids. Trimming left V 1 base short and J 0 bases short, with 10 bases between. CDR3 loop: CASSLGTLSSYEQYF. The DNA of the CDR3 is TGTGCCAGCAGCTTAGGGACATTGAGCTCCTACGAGCAGTACTTC.

In DNA, the CDR3 is TGTGCCAGCAGTACAGGGTACCAAGAGACCCAGTACTTC. Protein product: CASSTGYQETQYF. The chain links TRBV28 to TRBJ2-5, with a possible D match to TRBD1 (6 bases). Germline CDR1 MDHEN, CDR2 SYDVKM. The length of the CDR3 is 13 residues. The ends were cut back, 5 bases at V and 0 bases at J, with 7 bases in the middle.

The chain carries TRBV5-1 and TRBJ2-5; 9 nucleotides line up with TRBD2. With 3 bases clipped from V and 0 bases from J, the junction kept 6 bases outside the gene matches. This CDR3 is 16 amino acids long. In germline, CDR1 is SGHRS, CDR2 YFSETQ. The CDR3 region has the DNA TGCGCCAGCAGCTCCCCCGTAGCGGGGGACCAAGAGACCCAGTACTTC. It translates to CASSSPVAGDQETQYF. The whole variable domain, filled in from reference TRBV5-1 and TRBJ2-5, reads KAGVTQTPRYLIKTRGQQVTLSCSPISGHRSVSWYQQTPGQGLQFLFEYFSETQRNKGNFPGRFSGRQFSNSRSEMNVSTLELGDSALYLCASSSPVAGDQETQYFGPGTRLLVL.

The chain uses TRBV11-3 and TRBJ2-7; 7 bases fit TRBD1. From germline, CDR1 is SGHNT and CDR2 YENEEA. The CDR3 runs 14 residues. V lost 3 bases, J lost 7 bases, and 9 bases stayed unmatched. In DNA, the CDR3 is TGTGCCAGCAGCTTGGGACAGTACCTTCGTGAGCAGTACTTC. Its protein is CASSLGQYLREQYF.

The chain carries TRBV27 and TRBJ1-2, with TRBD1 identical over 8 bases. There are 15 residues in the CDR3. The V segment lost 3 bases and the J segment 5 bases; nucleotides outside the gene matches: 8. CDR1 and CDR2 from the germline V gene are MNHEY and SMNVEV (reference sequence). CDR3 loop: CASSLLGQGPYGYTF. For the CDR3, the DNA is TGTGCCAGCAGTTTGCTCGGACAGGGACCATATGGCTACACCTTC.

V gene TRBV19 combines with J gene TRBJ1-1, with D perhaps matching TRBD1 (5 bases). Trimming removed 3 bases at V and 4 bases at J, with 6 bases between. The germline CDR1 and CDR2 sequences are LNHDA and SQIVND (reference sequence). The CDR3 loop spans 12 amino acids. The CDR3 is CASSMGGTEAFF. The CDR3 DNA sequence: TGTGCCAGTAGTATGGGGGGCACTGAAGCTTTCTTT.

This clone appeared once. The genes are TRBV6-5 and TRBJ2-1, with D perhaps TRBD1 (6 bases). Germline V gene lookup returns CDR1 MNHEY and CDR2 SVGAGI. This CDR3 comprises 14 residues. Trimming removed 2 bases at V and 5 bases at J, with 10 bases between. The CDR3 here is CASSYQDSNNEQFF. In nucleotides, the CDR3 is TGTGCCAGCAGTTACCAGGACAGCAACAATGAGCAGTTCTTC.

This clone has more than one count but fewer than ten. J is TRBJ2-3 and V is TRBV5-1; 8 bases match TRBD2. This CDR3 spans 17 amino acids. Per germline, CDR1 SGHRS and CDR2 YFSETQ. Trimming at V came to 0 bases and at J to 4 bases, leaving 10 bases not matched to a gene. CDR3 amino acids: CASSLAKAGELADTQYF. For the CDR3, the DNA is TGCGCCAGCAGCTTGGCCAAAGCGGGAGAATTGGCAGATACGCAGTATTTT.

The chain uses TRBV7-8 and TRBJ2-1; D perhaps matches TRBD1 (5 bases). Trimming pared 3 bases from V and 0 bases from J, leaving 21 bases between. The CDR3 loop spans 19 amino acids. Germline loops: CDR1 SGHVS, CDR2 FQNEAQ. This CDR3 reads CASSFPVGEGSSSYNEQFF. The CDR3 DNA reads TGTGCCAGCAGCTTCCCGGTAGGGGAAGGTTCGAGCTCCTACAATGAGCAGTTCTTC.

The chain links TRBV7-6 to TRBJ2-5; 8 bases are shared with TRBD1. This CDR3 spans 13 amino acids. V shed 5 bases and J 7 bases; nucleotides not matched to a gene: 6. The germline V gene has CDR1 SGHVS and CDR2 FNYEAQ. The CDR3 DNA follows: TGTGCCAGCAGCGCCAGGGGGCTCGGGACCCAGTACTTC. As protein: CASSARGLGTQYF.

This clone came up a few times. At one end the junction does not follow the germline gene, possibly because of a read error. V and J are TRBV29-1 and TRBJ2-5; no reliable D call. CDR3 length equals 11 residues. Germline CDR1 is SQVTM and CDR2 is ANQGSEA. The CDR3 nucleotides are TGCAGCGTCGAAGAGACAGAGACCCAGTACTTC. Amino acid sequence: CSVEETETQYF.

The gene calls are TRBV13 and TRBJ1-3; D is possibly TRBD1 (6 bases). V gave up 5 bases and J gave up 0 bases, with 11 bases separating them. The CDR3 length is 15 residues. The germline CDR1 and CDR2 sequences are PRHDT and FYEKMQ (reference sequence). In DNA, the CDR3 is TGTGCCAGCAGCCAAGGACAGTACTCTGGAAACACCATATATTTT. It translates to CASSQGQYSGNTIYF.

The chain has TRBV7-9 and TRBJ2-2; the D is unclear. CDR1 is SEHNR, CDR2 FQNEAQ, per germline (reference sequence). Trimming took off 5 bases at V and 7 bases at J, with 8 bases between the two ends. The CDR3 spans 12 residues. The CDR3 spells CASSLQDGELFF. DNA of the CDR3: TGTGCCAGCAGCCTTCAGGACGGGGAGCTGTTTTTT.

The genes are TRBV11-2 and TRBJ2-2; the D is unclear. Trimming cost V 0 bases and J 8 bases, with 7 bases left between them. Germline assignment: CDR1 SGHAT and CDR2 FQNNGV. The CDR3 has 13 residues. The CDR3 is CASSLDAGGELFF. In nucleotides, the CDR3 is TGTGCCAGCAGCTTAGATGCCGGGGGGGAGCTGTTTTTT.

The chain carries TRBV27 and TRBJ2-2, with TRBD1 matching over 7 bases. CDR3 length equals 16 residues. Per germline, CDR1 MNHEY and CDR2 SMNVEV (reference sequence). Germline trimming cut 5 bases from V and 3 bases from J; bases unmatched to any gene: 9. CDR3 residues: CASSPGQLTYTGELFF. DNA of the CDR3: TGTGCCAGCAGTCCGGGACAGCTAACGTACACCGGGGAGCTGTTTTTT.

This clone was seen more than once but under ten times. The CDR3 spells CASRDGTGTTNTEAFF. Here the CDR3 DNA reads TGTGCCAGCAGGGATGGCACCGGGACGACGAACACTGAAGCTTTCTTT. V usage is TRBV28 and J usage is TRBJ1-1, with D tentatively TRBD1 (5 bases). CDR1 MDHEN and CDR2 SYDVKM come from the germline V gene. The CDR3 totals 16 residues. V was pared by 6 bases and J by 1 base, with 18 bases between.

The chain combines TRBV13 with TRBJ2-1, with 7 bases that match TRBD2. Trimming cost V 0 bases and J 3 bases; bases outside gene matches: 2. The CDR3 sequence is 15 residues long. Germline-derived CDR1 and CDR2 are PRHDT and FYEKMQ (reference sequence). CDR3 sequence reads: CASSLGRDYYNEQFF. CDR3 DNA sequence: TGTGCCAGCAGCTTAGGCCGGGACTACTACAATGAGCAGTTCTTC.

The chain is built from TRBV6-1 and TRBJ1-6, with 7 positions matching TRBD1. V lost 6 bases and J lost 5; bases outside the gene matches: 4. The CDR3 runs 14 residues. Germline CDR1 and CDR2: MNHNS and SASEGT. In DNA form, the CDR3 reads TGTGCCAGCAGCAGGGACAGCAATAATTCACCCCTCCACTTT. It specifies CASSRDSNNSPLHF.

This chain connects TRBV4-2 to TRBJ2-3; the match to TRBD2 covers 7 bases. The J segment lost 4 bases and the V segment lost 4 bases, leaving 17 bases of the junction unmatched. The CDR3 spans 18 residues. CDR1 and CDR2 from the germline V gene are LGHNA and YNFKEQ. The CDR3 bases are TGTGCCAGCAGCCCGAATGCTGGGAGGGCGTTCGCTCCAGATACGCAGTATTTT. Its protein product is CASSPNAGRAFAPDTQYF.

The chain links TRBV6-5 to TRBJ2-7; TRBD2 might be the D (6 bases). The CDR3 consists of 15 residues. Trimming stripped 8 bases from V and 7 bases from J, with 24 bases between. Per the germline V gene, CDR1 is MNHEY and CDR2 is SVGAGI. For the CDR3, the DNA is TGTGCCAGCGGAACCGGGAGTAGGGTGCCCTTGGAGCAGTACTTC. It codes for CASGTGSRVPLEQYF.